The clone carrying this T cell receptor beta chain was seen once. Study processing details: Amplification of reference gene primers provided the estimated nucleated cell counts. Data came from immunoSEQ multiplex PCR; TCRdb stores just in-frame clones and leaves some out. The DNA was the basis for D and trimming; V, J and clone size are from that table. The sample holds around 30,000 clones, roughly 73% seen once. The sample comes from a study of blood T cell repertoires in COVID-19. Study-wide background: Italy, Spain and the United States were the sources of the convalescent and acute COVID-19 samples. PBMCs, B-cell-depleted T cells, or T cells were the source of the cDNA or gDNA that made up the material.

The CDR3 length is 18 residues. V lost 0 bases to trimming and J lost 1 base, with 13 bases between them. The germline CDR1 and CDR2 sequences are LNHNV and YYDKDF (reference sequence). The sequence came from a woman in her 70s with active or convalescent COVID-19. Sequenced: peripheral blood. The chain recombines TRBV15 with TRBJ1-6, with D possibly being TRBD1 (6 bases). The CDR3 bases are TGTGCCACCAGCAGAGAACAGGGAGGGGGGTCCTATAATTCACCCCTCCACTTT. Its translation is CATSREQGGGSYNSPLHF.